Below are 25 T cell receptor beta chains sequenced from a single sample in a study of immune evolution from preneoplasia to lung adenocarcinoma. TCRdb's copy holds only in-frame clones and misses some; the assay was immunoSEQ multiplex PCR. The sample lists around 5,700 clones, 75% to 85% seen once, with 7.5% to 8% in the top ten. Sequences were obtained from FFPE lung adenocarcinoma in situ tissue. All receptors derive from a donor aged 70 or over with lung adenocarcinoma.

The DNA for the CDR3 is TGTGCCAGCAACCTAGCGGGAGTCCTCTACAATGAGCAGTTCTTC. Its translation: CASNLAGVLYNEQFF. This sequence joins TRBV9 and TRBJ2-1; 10 bases align to TRBD2. The CDR3 runs 15 residues. The germline gives CDR1 SGDLS, CDR2 YYNGEE. The trim removed 6 bases at V and 3 bases at J, leaving 6 bases unmatched.

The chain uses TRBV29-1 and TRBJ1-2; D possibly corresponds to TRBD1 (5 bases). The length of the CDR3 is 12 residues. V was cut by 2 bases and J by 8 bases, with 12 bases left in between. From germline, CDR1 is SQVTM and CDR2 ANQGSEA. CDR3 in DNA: TGCAGCGTTGAACCGGATGGGGGAGGCTACACCTTC. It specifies CSVEPDGGGYTF.

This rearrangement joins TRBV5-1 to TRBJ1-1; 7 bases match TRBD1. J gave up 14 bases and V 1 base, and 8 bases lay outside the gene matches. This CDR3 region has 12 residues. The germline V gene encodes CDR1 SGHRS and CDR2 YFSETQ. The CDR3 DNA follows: TGCGCCAGCAGCTTGAGGACAGGCCCTCTCTTCTTT. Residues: CASSLRTGPLFF. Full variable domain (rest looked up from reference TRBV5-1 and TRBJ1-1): KAGVTQTPRYLIKTRGQQVTLSCSPISGHRSVSWYQQTPGQGLQFLFEYFSETQRNKGNFPGRFSGRQFSNSRSEMNVSTLELGDSALYLCASSLRTGPLFFGQGTRLTVV.

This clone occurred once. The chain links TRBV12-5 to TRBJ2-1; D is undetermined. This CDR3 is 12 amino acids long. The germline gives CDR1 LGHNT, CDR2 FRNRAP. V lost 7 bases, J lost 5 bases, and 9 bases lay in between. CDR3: CASARSHNEQFF. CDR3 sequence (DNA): TGTGCTAGTGCCCGGTCCCACAATGAGCAGTTCTTC. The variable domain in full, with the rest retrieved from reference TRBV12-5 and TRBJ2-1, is DARVTQTPRHKVTEMGQEVTMRCQPILGHNTVFWYRQTMMQGLELLAYFRNRAPLDDSGMPKDRFSAEMPDATLATLKIQPSEPRDSAVYFCASARSHNEQFFGPGTRLTVL.

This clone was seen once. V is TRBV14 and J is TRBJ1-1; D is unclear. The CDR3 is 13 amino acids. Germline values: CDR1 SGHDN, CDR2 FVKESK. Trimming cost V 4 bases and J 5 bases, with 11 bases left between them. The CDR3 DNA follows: TGTGCCAGCAGCCCCTGGAGTGGAACTGAAGCTTTCTTT. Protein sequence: CASSPWSGTEAFF.

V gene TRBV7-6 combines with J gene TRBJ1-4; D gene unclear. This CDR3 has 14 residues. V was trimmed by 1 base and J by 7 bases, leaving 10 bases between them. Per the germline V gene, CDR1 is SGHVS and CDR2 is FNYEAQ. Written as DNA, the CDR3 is TGTGCCAGCAGCTTAGGTCACGGGAGTGAAAAACTGTTTTTT. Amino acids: CASSLGHGSEKLFF. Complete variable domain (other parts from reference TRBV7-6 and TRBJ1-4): GAGVSQSPRYKVTKRGQDVALRCDPISGHVSLYWYRQALGQGPEFLTYFNYEAQQDKSGLPNDRFSAERPEGSISTLTIQRTEQRDSAMYRCASSLGHGSEKLFFGSGTQLSVL.

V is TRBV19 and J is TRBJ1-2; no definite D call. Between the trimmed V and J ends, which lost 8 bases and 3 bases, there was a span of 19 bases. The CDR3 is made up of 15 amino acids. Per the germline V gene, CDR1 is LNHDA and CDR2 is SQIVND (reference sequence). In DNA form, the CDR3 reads TGTGCCAGTCGATCTTTTGTCGGCGTTGACTATGGCTACACCTTC. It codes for CASRSFVGVDYGYTF.

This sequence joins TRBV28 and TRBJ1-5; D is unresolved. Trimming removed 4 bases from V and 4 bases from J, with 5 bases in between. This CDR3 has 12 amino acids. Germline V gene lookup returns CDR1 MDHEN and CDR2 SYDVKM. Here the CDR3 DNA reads TGTGCCAGCAGTTCCCGTAATCAGCCCCAGCATTTT. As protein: CASSSRNQPQHF.

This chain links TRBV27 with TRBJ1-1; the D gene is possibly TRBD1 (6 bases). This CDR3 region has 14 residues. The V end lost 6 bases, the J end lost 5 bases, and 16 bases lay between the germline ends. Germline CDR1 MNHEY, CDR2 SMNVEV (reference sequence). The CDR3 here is CASSLGGDMTEAFF. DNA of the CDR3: TGTGCCAGCAGCTTAGGGGGGGATATGACTGAAGCTTTCTTT.

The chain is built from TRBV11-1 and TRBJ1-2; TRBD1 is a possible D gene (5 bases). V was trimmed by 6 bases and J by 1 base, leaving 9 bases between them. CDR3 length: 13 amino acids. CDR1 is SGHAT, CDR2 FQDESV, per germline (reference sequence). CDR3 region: CASSRGVNYGYTF. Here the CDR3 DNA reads TGTGCCAGCAGTCGAGGGGTTAACTATGGCTACACCTTC.

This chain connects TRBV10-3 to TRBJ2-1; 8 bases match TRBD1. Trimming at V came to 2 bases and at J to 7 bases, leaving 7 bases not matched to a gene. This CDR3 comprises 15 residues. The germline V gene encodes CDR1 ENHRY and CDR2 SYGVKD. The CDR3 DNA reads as TGTGCCATCAGTGAGCGGGCAGGGGGCTTGAATGAGCAGTTCTTC. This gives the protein CAISERAGGLNEQFF.

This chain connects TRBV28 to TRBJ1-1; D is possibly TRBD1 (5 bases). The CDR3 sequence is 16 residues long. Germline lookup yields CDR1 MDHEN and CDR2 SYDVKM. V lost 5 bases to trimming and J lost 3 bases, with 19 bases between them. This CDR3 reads CASSPLMGVTDTEAFF. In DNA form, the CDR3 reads TGTGCCAGCAGTCCATTAATGGGGGTGACAGACACTGAAGCTTTCTTT.

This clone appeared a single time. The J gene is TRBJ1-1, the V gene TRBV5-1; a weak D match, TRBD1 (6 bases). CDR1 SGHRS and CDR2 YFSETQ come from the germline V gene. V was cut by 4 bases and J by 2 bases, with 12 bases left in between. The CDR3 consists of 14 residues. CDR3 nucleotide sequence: TGCGCCAGCAGCAAAGGGGACACCAACACTGAAGCTTTCTTT. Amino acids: CASSKGDTNTEAFF.

CDR3 loop: CASSLYGGVNEQFF. Written as DNA, the CDR3 is TGTGCCAGCAGTTTATACGGGGGGGTCAATGAGCAGTTCTTC. The chain has TRBV28 and TRBJ2-1, with 8 positions matching TRBD2. The V gene's germline CDR1 is MDHEN and CDR2 SYDVKM. The CDR3 has 14 residues. V was clipped by 1 base and J by 6 bases; unmatched bases: 2.

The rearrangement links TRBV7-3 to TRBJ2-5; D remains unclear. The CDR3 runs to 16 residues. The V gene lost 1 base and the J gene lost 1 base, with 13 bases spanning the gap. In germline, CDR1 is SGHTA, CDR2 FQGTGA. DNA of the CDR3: TGTGCCAGCAGCTTAATGGGCCCCCCGAGCCAAGAGACCCAGTACTTC. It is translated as CASSLMGPPSQETQYF.

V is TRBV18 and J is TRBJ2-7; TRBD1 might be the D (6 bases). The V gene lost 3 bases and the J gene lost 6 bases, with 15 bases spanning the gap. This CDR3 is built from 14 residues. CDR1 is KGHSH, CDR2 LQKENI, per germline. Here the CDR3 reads CASSPRTESGEQYF. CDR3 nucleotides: TGTGCCAGCTCACCTAGGACAGAATCTGGCGAGCAGTACTTC.

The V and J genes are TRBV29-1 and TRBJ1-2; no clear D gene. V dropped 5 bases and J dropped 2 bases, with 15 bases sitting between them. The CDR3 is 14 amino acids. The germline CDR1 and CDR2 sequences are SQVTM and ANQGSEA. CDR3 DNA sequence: TGCAGCGTTTCCTTTCCGGGAATGAACTATGGCTACACCTTC. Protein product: CSVSFPGMNYGYTF. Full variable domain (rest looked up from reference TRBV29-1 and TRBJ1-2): SAVISQKPSRDICQRGTSLTIQCQVDSQVTMMFWYRQQPGQSLTLIATANQGSEATYESGFVIDKFPISRPNLTFSTLTVSNMSPEDSSIYLCSVSFPGMNYGYTFGSGTRLTVV.

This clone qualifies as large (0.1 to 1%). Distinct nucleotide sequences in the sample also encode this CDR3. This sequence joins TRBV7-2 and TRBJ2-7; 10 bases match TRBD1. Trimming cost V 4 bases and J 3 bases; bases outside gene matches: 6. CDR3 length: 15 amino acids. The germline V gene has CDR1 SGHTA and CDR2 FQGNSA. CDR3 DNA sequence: TGTGCCAGCAGCTGGGGGGGACAGGGGCTCTACGAGCAGTACTTC. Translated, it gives CASSWGGQGLYEQYF.

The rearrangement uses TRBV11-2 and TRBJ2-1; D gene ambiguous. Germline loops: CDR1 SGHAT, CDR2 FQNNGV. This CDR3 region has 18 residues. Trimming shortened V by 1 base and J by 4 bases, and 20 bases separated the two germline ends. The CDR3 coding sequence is TGTGCCAGCAGCTTAGTCCTGACACGAAGGGAAGCATACAATGAGCAGTTCTTC. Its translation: CASSLVLTRREAYNEQFF.

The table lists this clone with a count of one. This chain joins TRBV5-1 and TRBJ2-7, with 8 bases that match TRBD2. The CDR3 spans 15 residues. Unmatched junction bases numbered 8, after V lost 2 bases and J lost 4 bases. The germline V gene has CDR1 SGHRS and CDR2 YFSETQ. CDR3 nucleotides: TGCGCCAGCAGCTTATCCCCAGGACTAGCTTACGAGCAGTACTTC. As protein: CASSLSPGLAYEQYF.

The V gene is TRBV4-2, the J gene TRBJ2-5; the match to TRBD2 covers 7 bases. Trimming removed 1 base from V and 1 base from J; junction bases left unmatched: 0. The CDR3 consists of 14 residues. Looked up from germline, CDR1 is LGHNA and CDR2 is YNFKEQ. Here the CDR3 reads CASSQGGGQETQYF. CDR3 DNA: TGTGCCAGCAGCCAAGGGGGGGGCCAAGAGACCCAGTACTTC.

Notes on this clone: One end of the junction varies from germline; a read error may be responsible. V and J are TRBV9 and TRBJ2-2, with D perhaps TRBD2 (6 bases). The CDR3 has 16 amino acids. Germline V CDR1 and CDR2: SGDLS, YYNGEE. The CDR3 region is CASNVGLALNTGELFF. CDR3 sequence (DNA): TGTGCCAGCAACGTAGGGCTAGCGCTGAACACCGGGGAGCTGTTTTTT. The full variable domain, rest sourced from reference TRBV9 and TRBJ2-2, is DSGVTQTPKHLITATGQRVTLRCSPRSGDLSVYWYQQSLDQGLQFLIQYYNGEERAKGNILERFSAQQFPDLHSELNLSSLELGDSALYFCASNVGLALNTGELFFGEGSRLTVL.

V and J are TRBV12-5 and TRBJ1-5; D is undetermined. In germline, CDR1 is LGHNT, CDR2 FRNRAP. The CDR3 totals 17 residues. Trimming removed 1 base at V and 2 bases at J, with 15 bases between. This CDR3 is CASGLEGASMGNQPQHF. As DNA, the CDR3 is TGTGCTAGTGGTTTGGAGGGAGCCTCGATGGGCAATCAGCCCCAGCATTTT.

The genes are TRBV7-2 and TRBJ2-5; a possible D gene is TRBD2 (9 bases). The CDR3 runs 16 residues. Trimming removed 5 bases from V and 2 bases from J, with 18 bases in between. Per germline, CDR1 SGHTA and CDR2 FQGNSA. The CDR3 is CASSQGASGAQETQYF. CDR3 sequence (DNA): TGTGCCAGCAGCCAGGGGGCTAGCGGGGCACAAGAGACCCAGTACTTC.

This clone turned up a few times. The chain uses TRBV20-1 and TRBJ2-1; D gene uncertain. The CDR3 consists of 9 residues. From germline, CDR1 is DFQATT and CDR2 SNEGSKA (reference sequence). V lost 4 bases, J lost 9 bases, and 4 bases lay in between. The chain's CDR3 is CSANPEQFF. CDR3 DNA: TGCAGTGCTAACCCTGAGCAGTTCTTC.